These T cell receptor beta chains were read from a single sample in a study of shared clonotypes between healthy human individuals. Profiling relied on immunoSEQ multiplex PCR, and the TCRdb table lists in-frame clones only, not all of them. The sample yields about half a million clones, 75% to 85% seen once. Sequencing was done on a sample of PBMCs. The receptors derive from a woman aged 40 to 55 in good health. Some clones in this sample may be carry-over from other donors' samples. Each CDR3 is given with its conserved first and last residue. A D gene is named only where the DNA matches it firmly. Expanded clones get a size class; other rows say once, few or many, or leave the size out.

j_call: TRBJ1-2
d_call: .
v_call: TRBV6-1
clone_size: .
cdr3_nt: TGTGCCAGCAGTGAAGCGAGTTATGGCTACACCTTC
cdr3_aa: CASSEASYGYTF

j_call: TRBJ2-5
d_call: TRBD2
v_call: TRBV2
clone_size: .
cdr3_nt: TGTGCCAGCCATCGACTAGCGGGAGGGGGAGAGACCCAGTACTTC
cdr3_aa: CASHRLAGGGETQYF

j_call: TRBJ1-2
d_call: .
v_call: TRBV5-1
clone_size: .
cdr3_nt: TGCGCCAGCAGCTTGGGTGGCGGAATGGCCTATGGCTACACCTTC
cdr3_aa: CASSLGGGMAYGYTF

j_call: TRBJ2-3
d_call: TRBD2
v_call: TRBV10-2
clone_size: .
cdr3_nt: TGCGCCAGCAGTCCAACACTTCGACTAGCGTTAAGCACAGATACGCAGTATTTT
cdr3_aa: CASSPTLRLALSTDTQYF

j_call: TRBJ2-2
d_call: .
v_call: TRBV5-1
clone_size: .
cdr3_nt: TGCGCCAGCAGCTTGGCCGTAGGTAGAGCCACCGGGGAGCTGTTTTTT
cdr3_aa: CASSLAVGRATGELFF

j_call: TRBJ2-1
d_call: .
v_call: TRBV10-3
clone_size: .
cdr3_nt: TGTGCCATCAGTGCCACTGGAAATGAGCAGTTCTTC
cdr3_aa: CAISATGNEQFF

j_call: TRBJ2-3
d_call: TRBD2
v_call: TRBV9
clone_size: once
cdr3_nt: TGTGCCAGCAGCTCCAGTGTAGCGGGGGTTTATACGCAGTATTTT
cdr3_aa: CASSSSVAGVYTQYF

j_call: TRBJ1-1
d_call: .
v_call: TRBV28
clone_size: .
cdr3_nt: TGTGCCAGCAGTTTAGGGGGCGCTCCACTCGCTGAAGCTTTCTTT
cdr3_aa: CASSLGGAPLAEAFF

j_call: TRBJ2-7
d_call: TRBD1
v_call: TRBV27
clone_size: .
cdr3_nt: TGTGCCAGCAAATTAGGGGGCCCGTCCTACGAGCAGTACTTC
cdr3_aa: CASKLGGPSYEQYF

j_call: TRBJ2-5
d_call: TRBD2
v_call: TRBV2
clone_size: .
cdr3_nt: TGTGCCAGCAGTGGACTAGCGGGTGAAAAAGAGACCCAGTACTTC
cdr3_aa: CASSGLAGEKETQYF

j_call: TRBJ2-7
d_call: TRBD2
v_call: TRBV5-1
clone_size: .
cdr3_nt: TGCGCCAGCAGCTCCCTAGCGGGAGGGGTGGGCGACGAGCAGTACTTC
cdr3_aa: CASSSLAGGVGDEQYF

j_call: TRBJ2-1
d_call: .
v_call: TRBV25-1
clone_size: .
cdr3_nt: TGTGCCAGCAGTGAATTCCAAATCGGCATCGGCGAGCAGTTCTTC
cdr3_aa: CASSEFQIGIGEQFF

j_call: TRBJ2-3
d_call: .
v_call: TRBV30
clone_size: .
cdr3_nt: TGTGCCTGGAGTGACGGGACTAGCACAGATACGCAGTATTTT
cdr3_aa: CAWSDGTSTDTQYF

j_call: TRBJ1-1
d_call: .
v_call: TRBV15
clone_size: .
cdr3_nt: TGTGCCACCAGCAGAGATCTAAGCAGGGGGAACACTGAAGCTTTCTTT
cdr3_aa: CATSRDLSRGNTEAFF

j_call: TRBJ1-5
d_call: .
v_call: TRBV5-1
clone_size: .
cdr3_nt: TGCGCCAGCAGCTTGACACCGATCGGCAATCAGCCCCAGCATTTT
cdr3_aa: CASSLTPIGNQPQHF

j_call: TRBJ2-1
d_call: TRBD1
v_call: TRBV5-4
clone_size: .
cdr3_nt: TGTGCCAGCAGCCTAGGGGGCGCGGGTTTCAATGAGCAGTTCTTC
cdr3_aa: CASSLGGAGFNEQFF

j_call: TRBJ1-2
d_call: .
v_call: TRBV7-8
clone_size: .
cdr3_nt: TGTGCCAGCAGCTTAGGGTCCGGGGACGGCTACACCTTC
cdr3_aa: CASSLGSGDGYTF

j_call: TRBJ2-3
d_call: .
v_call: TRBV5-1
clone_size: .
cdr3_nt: TGCGCCAGCAGCTTGGCCTTGCTGCGGAACACAGATACGCAGTATTTT
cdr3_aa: CASSLALLRNTDTQYF

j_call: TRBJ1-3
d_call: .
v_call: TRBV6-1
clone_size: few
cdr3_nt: TGTGCCAGCAGTGAAGTAGGCGAGGCTGGAAACACCATATATTTT
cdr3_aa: CASSEVGEAGNTIYF

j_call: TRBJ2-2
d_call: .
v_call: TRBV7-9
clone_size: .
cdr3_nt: TGTGCCAGCAGCTTATTCCAGGGAGGCACCGGGGAGCTGTTTTTT
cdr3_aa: CASSLFQGGTGELFF

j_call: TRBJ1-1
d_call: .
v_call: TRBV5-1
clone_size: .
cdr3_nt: TGCGCCAGCAGCTACCGACAGAACACTGAAGCTTTCTTT
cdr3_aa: CASSYRQNTEAFF

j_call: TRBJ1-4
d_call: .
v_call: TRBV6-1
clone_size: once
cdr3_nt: TGTGCCAGCAGCAGCGGGCGGCCTAATGAAAAACTGTTTTTT
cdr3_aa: CASSSGRPNEKLFF

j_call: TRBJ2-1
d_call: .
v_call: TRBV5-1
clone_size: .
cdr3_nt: TGCGCCAGCAGCTTGGCAGCGGGTTCAGGCAATGAGCAGTTCTTC
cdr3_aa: CASSLAAGSGNEQFF

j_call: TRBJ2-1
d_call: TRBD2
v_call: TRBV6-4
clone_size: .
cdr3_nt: TGTGCCAGCAGCCGACTAGCGGGAGAAGGTAATGAGCAGTTCTTC
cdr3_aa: CASSRLAGEGNEQFF

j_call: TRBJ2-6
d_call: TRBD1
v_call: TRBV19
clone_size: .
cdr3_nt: TGTGCCAGTAAAGGACAGGGGGCATCTGGGGCCAACGTCCTGACTTTC
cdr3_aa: CASKGQGASGANVLTF

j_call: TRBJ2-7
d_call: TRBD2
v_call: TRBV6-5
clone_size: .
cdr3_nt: TGTGCCAGCAGCCCGTTTCTGGGGGGGAGGATCGAGCAGTACTTC
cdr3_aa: CASSPFLGGRIEQYF

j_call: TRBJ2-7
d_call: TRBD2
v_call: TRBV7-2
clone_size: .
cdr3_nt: TGTGCCAGCAGCTTAAGAGCGGGAGAAGTCGGGCAGTACTTC
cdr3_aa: CASSLRAGEVGQYF

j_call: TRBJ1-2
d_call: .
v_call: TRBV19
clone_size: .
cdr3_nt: TGTGCCAGTAGTCGTCGGGAAATCAACTATGGCTACACCTTC
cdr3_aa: CASSRREINYGYTF

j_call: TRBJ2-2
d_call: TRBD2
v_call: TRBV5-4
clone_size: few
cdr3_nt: TGTGCCAGCAGCTTAGCGGGATTCAACACCGGGGAGCTGTTTTTT
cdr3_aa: CASSLAGFNTGELFF

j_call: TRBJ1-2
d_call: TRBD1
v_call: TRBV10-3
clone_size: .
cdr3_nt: TGTGCCATCATGGGGCCCCGAGGGGGCGCCTCCAACTATGGCTACACCTTC
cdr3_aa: CAIMGPRGGASNYGYTF

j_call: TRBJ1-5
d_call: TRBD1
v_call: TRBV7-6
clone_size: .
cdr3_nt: TGTGCCAGCAGCTTAGATACAGGGGGCTGGCAGCCCCAGCATTTT
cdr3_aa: CASSLDTGGWQPQHF

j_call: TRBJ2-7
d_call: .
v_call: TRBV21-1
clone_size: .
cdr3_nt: TGTGCCAGCAGCTCATGGGCGGGAAGCTCCTACGAGCAGTACTTC
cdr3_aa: CASSSWAGSSYEQYF

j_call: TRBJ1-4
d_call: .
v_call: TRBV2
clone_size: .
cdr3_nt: TGTGCCAGCAGACTGGGGCTTCCAGGACAAAATGAAAAACTGTTTTTT
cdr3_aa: CASRLGLPGQNEKLFF

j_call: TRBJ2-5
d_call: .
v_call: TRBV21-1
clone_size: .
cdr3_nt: TGTGCCAGCAGCAAAGGCCTAGCGGACCAAGAGACCCAGTACTTC
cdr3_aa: CASSKGLADQETQYF

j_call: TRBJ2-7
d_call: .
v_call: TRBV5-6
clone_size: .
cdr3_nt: TGTGCCAGCAGCTTGTTGGACCGACGGACCTACGAGCAGTACTTC
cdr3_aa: CASSLLDRRTYEQYF

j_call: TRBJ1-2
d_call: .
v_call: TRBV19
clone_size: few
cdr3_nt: TGTGCCAGTAGTTTGGCCTATGGCTACACCTTC
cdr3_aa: CASSLAYGYTF